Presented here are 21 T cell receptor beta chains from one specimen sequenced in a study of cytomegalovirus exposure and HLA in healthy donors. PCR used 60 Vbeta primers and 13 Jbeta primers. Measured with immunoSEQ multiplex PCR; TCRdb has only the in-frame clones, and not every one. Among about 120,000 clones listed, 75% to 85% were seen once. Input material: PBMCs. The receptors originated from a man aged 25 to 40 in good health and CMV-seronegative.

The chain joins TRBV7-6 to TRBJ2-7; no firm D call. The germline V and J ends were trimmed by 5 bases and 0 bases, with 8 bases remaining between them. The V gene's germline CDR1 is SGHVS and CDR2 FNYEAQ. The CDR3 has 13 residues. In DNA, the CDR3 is TGTGCCAGCAGCATAGACACCTCCTACGAGCAGTACTTC. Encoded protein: CASSIDTSYEQYF. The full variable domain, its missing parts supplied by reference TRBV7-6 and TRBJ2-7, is GAGVSQSPRYKVTKRGQDVALRCDPISGHVSLYWYRQALGQGPEFLTYFNYEAQQDKSGLPNDRFSAERPEGSISTLTIQRTEQRDSAMYRCASSIDTSYEQYFGPGTRLTVT.

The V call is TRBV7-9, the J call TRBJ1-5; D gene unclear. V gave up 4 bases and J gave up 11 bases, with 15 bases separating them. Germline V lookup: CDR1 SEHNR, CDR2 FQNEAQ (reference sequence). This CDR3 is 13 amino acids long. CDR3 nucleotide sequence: TGTGCCAGCAGCTCTCCGGCCTCTAGGACCCAGCATTTT. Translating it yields CASSSPASRTQHF.

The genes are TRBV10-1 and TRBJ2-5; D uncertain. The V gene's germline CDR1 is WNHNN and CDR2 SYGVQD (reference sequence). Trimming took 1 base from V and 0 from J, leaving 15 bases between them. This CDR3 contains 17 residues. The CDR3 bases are TGCGCCAGCAGTGAGTTTCGCGGTAGCACCAACCAAGAGACCCAGTACTTC. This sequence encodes CASSEFRGSTNQETQYF.

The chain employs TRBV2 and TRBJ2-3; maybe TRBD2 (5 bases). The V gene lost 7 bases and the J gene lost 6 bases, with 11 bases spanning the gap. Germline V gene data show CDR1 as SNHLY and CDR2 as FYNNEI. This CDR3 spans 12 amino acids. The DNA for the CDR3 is TGTGCCAGCAAACTTACTAGGGATACGCAGTATTTT. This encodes CASKLTRDTQYF.

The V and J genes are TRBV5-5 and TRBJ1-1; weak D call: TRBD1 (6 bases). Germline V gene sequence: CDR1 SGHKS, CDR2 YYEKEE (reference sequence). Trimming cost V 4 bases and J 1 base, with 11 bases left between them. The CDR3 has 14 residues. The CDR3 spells CASSVLGANTEAFF. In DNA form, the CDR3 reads TGTGCCAGCAGCGTACTGGGGGCGAACACTGAAGCTTTCTTT. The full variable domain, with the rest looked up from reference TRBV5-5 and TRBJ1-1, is DAGVTQSPTHLIKTRGQQVTLRCSPISGHKSVSWYQQVLGQGPQFIFQYYEKEERGRGNFPDRFSARQFPNYSSELNVNALLLGDSALYLCASSVLGANTEAFFGQGTRLTVV.

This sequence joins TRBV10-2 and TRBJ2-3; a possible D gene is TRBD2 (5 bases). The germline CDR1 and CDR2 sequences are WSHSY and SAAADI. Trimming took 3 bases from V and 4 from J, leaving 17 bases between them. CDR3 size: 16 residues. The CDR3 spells CASSDEERRMADTQYF. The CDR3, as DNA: TGCGCCAGCAGTGATGAGGAGAGGAGGATGGCAGATACGCAGTATTTT.

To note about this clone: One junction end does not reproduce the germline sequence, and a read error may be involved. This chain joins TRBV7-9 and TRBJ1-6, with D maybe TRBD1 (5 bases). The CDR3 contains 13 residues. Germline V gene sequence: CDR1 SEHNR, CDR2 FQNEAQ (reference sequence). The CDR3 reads CASSLAMGSTVSF. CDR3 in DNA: TGTGCCAGCAGCTTAGCGATGGGGTCGACAGTATCCTTC.

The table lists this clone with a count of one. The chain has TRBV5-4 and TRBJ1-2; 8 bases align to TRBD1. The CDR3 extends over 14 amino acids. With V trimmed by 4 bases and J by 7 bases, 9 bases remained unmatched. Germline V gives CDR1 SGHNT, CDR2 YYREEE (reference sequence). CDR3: CASSRDRLYGGYTF. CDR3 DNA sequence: TGTGCCAGCAGCCGGGACAGGCTATATGGTGGCTACACCTTC.

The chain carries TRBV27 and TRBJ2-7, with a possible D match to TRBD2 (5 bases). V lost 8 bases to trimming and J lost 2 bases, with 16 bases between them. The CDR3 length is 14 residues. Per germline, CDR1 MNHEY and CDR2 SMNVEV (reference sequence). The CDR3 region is CASQKDSWTYEQYF. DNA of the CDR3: TGTGCCAGCCAGAAGGACTCATGGACCTACGAGCAGTACTTC.

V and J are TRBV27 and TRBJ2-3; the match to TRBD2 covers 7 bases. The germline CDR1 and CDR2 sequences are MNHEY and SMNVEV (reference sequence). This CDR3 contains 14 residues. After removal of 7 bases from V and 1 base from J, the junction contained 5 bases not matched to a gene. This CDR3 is CASTTGLRTDTQYF. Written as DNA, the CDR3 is TGTGCCAGCACAACGGGACTACGCACAGATACGCAGTATTTT.

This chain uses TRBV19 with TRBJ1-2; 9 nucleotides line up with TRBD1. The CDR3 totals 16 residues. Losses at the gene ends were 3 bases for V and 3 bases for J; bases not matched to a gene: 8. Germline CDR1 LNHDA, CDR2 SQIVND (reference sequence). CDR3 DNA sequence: TGTGCCAGTAGTATTTTGTATTACAGGGGGCACTATGGCTACACCTTC. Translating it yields CASSILYYRGHYGYTF.

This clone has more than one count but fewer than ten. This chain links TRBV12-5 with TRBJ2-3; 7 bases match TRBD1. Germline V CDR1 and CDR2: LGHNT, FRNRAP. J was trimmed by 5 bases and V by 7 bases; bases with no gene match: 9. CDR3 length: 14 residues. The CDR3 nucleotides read TGTGCTAGTGCTGACGACAGGGCGGGAGATACGCAGTATTTT. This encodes CASADDRAGDTQYF.

The CDR3 region is CASSPPRRLYEQYF. CDR3 in DNA: TGTGCCAGCAGTCCCCCGAGGCGTCTCTACGAGCAGTACTTC. V gene TRBV28 combines with J gene TRBJ2-7; D not certain. CDR1 and CDR2 from the germline V gene are MDHEN and SYDVKM. The CDR3 consists of 14 residues. Trimming cost V 5 bases and J 3 bases, with 14 bases left between them. The full variable domain, its missing parts supplied by reference TRBV28 and TRBJ2-7, is DVKVTQSSRYLVKRTGEKVFLECVQDMDHENMFWYRQDPGLGLRLIYFSYDVKMKEKGDIPEGYSVSREKKERFSLILESASTNQTSMYLCASSPPRRLYEQYFGPGTRLTVT.

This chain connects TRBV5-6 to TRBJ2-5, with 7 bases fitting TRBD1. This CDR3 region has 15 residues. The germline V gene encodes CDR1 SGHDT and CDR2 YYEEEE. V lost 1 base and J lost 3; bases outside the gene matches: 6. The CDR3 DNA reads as TGTGCCAGCAGCTTGCCTGTGACAGGGAAAGAGACCCAGTACTTC. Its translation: CASSLPVTGKETQYF.

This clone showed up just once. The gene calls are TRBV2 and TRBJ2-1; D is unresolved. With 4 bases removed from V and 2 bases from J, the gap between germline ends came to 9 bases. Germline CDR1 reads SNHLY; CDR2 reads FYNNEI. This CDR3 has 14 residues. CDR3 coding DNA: TGTGCCAGCAGTGCTCAGGATCCCTACAATGAGCAGTTCTTC. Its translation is CASSAQDPYNEQFF.

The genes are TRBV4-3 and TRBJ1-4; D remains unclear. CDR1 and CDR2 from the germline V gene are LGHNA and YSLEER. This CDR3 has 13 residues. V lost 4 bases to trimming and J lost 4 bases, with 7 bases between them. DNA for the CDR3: TGCGCCAGCAGCCTAGACCGTAATGAAAAACTGTTTTTT. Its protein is CASSLDRNEKLFF.

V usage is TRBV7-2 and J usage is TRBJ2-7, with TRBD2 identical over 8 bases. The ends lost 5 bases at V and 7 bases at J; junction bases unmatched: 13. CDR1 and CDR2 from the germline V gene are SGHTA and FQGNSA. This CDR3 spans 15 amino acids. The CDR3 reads CASSLGVAGREEQYF. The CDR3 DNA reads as TGTGCCAGCAGCCTAGGAGTAGCGGGACGGGAGGAGCAGTACTTC.

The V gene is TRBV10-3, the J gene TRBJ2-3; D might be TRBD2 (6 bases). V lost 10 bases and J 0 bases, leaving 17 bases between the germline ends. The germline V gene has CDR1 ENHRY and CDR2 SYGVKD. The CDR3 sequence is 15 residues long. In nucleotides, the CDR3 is TGTGCCACGGGGGTCCGGAGTTCTAGCACAGATACGCAGTATTTT. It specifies CATGVRSSSTDTQYF.

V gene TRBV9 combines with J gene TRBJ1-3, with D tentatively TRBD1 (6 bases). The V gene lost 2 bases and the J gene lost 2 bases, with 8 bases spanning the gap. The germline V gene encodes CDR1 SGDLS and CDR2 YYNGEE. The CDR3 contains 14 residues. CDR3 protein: CASSVNRAGNTIYF. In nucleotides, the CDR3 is TGTGCCAGCAGCGTCAACAGGGCTGGAAACACCATATATTTT.

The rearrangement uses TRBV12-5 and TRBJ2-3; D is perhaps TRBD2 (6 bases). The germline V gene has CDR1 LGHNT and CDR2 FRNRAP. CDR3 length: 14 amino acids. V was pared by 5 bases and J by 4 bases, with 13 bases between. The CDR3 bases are TGTGCTAGTGGTCCCCCCACGGGGGCAGATACGCAGTATTTT. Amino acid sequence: CASGPPTGADTQYF.

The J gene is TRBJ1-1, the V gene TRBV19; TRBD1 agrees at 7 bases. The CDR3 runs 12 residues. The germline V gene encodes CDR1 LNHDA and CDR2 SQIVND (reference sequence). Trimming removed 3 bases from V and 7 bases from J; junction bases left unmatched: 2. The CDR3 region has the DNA TGTGCCAGTAGTATTCAGGGGGGTGAAGCTTTCTTT. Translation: CASSIQGGEAFF.